This T cell receptor beta chain was found in a study of Graves' ophthalmopathy and Graves' hyperthyroidism (dated by TCRdb to 2016 to 2018). With respect to the entire study: Stable hyperthyroidism was defined as no progression to ophthalmopathy within 18 months of follow-up. The study used signatures of the TCR beta repertoire to tell Graves' ophthalmopathy apart from Graves' hyperthyroidism and to predict which patients would progress to ophthalmopathy. In total, 135 blood samples were TCR-sequenced: 40 to 45 ophthalmopathy, some 72 hyperthyroidism and approximately 17 hyperthyroidism-to-ophthalmopathy patients. A discovery set of 100 patients (under 45 ophthalmopathy, around 57 stable hyperthyroidism) was enrolled to explore V-J signatures distinguishing ophthalmopathy from hyperthyroidism. The independent validation cohort included roughly 19 hyperthyroidism patients plus 17 patients who later progressed from hyperthyroidism to ophthalmopathy. In about 6 hyperthyroidism patients, the T-cell repertoire of thyroid tissue was compared with the T-cell repertoire of blood. Following sampling, methimazole starting at 30 mg daily was administered to hyperthyroidism patients, and high-dose intravenous methylprednisolone was administered to ophthalmopathy patients.

TCR beta CDR3 regions were amplified from RNA transcripts for repertoire sequencing. The first round of RT-PCR was done with HTBI primers and the Qiagen OneStep RT-PCR kit, and was followed by a second round of multiplex PCR, then size selection and purification. Libraries were sequenced on an Illumina HiSeq2000 using paired-end 100 bp reads. The authors' pipeline ran thus. Reads were processed with SOAPnuke, discarding reads with adapters, uncalled bases, mean Phred below 15, or no exact constant-primer or identifier match. COPE v1.2.5 was used to merge the high-quality paired reads. Unique nucleotide sequences were defined as clonotypes and aligned to IMGT TRB V, D and J references using MiTCR v1.1. Analysis was restricted to V-J combinations with a frequency above 0.0001, which covered 99.2% of repertoires. For each V-J combination, a TCR clonal expansion and chaos score was defined as the ratio of F50 clonal expansion to chaos observed in the TCRdist matrix. Welch's t-statistics and random forest were used to reduce the features to about 12 V-J combinations, which were then used as input to a naive Bayes classifier. The Morisita-Horn index was used to measure how similar the thyroid and blood repertoires were. TCRdb reran the public reads through fastp at Q25 and MiXCR, keeping productive beta chains. Each CDR3 protein appears once, grouped with its most common genes and DNA. These V and J calls rely on TCRdb rather than the paper's analysis. The sample profile shows roughly 600,000 distinct CDR3 sequences; less than 40% of them were found once. Jointly, the top ten make up around 4% of the sample.

As for this clonotype: Its antigen is currently not known. Per-base qualities were not stored, and no clone one base away is much larger.

V lost 1 base and J lost 7 bases, and the count of bases not matched to a germline gene is 8. The CDR3 has 15 amino acids, counting the end cysteine and phenylalanine. Just CDR3 DNA is preserved here, 45 bases in frame from base 1. CDR1 and CDR2, per the germline V gene, are MGHDK and SYGVNS. The hyperthyroidism patients were 18 to 65 years old and newly diagnosed, with a disease duration of less than 2 months. Patients with other autoimmune diseases, uncontrolled infections, pregnancy or lactation were excluded. Diagnosis was based on clinical symptoms, serum thyroxine, TRAb, thyroid ultrasound and orbital computed tomography. Trizol reagent was used to extract the total RNA, and its quality was then checked on an Agilent 2100 Bioanalyzer. Findings and caveats that apply to the study as a whole: Sample size was not statistically predetermined, and group allocation was not concealed from the investigators. In cross-validation, the 13-signature model distinguished ophthalmopathy from stable hyperthyroidism with about 90% sensitivity and around 81% specificity, and in the test set the corresponding values were roughly 80% and 76%. In validation, the model predicted ophthalmopathy progression with more than 55% sensitivity and about 73% specificity; some 13 predicted patients were CT-confirmed with GO in a median of 6.5 months. Among expanded thyroid clonotypes with frequency above 0.001, most also showed up in blood, which suggests that blood repertoires may reflect the thyroid immune response.

This chain joins TRBV25-1 to TRBJ1-2, with 8 bases in between that match TRBD1. The clonotype originates from an adult man with Graves' hyperthyroidism. The sample was peripheral blood or thyroid tissue (not recorded which). Read as DNA, the sequence is TGTGCCAGCAGTGAATCCGGACAGGGCGGTCGTGGCTACACCTTC. Translated, this gives CASSESGQGGRGYTF.